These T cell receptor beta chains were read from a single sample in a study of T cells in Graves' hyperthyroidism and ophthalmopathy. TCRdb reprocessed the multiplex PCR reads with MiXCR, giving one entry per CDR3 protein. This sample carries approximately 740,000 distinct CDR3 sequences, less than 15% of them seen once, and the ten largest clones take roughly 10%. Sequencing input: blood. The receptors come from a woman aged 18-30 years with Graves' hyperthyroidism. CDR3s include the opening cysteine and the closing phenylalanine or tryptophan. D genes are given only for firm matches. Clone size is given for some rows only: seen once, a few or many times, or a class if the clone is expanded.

CDR3aa: CSARHRGRLAYEQYF
CDR3nt: TGCAGTGCTAGACACAGGGGGCGTCTTGCCTACGAGCAGTACTTC
j_gene: TRBJ2-7
v_gene: TRBV20-1
d_gene: TRBD1
abundance: many

CDR3aa: CASSLVQILLGTDTQYF
CDR3nt: TGTGCCAGCAGTTTGGTACAGATCCTTTTAGGTACAGATACGCAGTATTTT
j_gene: TRBJ2-3
v_gene: TRBV28
d_gene: .
abundance: many

CDR3aa: CASSLHETAYTGELFF
CDR3nt: TGTGCCAGCAGTTTACACGAGACAGCCTACACCGGGGAGCTGTTTTTT
j_gene: TRBJ2-2
v_gene: TRBV12-3/TRBV12-4
d_gene: .
abundance: .

CDR3aa: CASSLSIGRDTQYF
CDR3nt: TGTGCCAGCAGCTTATCTATCGGTCGGGATACGCAGTATTTT
j_gene: TRBJ2-3
v_gene: TRBV7-3
d_gene: .
abundance: .

CDR3aa: CASSEAQLAGGTGELFF
CDR3nt: TGTGCCAGCAGTGAAGCGCAACTAGCGGGAGGCACCGGGGAGCTGTTTTTT
j_gene: TRBJ2-2
v_gene: TRBV2
d_gene: TRBD2
abundance: many

CDR3aa: CASSPRQRSEQFF
CDR3nt: TGTGCCAGCAGTCCCAGACAGAGAAGTGAGCAGTTCTTC
j_gene: TRBJ2-1
v_gene: TRBV6-1
d_gene: .
abundance: many

CDR3aa: CASSLGDRGDTEAFF
CDR3nt: TGTGCCAGCAGCTTAGGGGACAGGGGAGACACTGAAGCTTTCTTT
j_gene: TRBJ1-1
v_gene: TRBV7-9
d_gene: TRBD1
abundance: few

CDR3aa: CATTRRTGQETQYF
CDR3nt: TGTGCCACCACTCGAAGGACAGGTCAAGAGACCCAGTACTTC
j_gene: TRBJ2-5
v_gene: TRBV24-1
d_gene: TRBD1
abundance: many

CDR3aa: CASSSPGLADNEQFF
CDR3nt: TGTGCCAGCAGTTCTCCGGGACTAGCGGACAATGAGCAGTTCTTC
j_gene: TRBJ2-1
v_gene: TRBV28
d_gene: TRBD2
abundance: many

CDR3aa: CASSLTISRQTLSMTQYF
CDR3nt: TGTGCCAGCAGCTTAACCATTAGCCGCCAGACCTTGAGTATGACCCAGTACTTC
j_gene: TRBJ2-5
v_gene: TRBV7-8
d_gene: .
abundance: many

CDR3aa: CASSLSRRGRYEQFF
CDR3nt: TGTGCCAGCAGCTTAAGCCGGAGGGGTCGATATGAGCAGTTCTTC
j_gene: TRBJ2-1
v_gene: TRBV7-9
d_gene: .
abundance: few

CDR3aa: CATSRERYATNEKLFF
CDR3nt: TGTGCCACCAGCAGAGAACGTTATGCAACTAATGAAAAACTGTTTTTT
j_gene: TRBJ1-4
v_gene: TRBV15
d_gene: .
abundance: .

CDR3aa: CSARVAGLAVKETQYF
CDR3nt: TGCAGTGCTAGAGTTGCGGGACTAGCGGTCAAAGAGACCCAGTACTTC
j_gene: TRBJ2-5
v_gene: TRBV20-1
d_gene: TRBD2
abundance: many

CDR3aa: CASSRDRAAGNTIYF
CDR3nt: TGTGCCAGCAGTCGCGACAGGGCGGCCGGAAACACCATATATTTT
j_gene: TRBJ1-3
v_gene: TRBV6-1
d_gene: TRBD1
abundance: few

CDR3aa: CSVLGTNSYNEQFF
CDR3nt: TGCAGCGTTCTCGGAACCAACTCCTACAATGAGCAGTTCTTC
j_gene: TRBJ2-1
v_gene: TRBV29-1
d_gene: .
abundance: few

CDR3aa: CSARLGGQGESPLHF
CDR3nt: TGCAGTGCTAGGTTGGGAGGACAGGGAGAGTCACCCCTCCACTTT
j_gene: TRBJ1-6
v_gene: TRBV20-1
d_gene: TRBD1
abundance: .

CDR3aa: CASTLSGVGTEALF
CDR3nt: TGTGCCAGCACTCTTTCGGGGGTAGGCACTGAAGCTCTCTTT
j_gene: TRBJ1-1
v_gene: TRBV28
d_gene: .
abundance: .

CDR3aa: CASSTIAGGPWDTQYF
CDR3nt: TGTGCCAGCAGCACTATAGCGGGAGGGCCGTGGGATACGCAGTATTTT
j_gene: TRBJ2-3
v_gene: TRBV7-2
d_gene: TRBD2
abundance: many

CDR3aa: CASAPPDSSSYNEQFF
CDR3nt: TGTGCTAGTGCCCCCCCGGACTCCAGCTCCTACAATGAGCAGTTCTTC
j_gene: TRBJ2-1
v_gene: TRBV12-5
d_gene: .
abundance: .

CDR3aa: CSAGRQGRNSPLHF
CDR3nt: TGCAGTGCTGGGAGACAGGGGAGGAATTCACCCCTCCACTTT
j_gene: TRBJ1-6
v_gene: TRBV20-1
d_gene: TRBD1
abundance: few

CDR3aa: CASSQSVSGRPAGELFF
CDR3nt: TGTGCCAGCAGCCAATCAGTTAGCGGGAGGCCCGCCGGGGAGCTGTTTTTT
j_gene: TRBJ2-2
v_gene: TRBV3-1
d_gene: TRBD2
abundance: few

CDR3aa: CASTHSGGSGQYF
CDR3nt: TGTGCCAGCACCCACTCCGGAGGATCCGGGCAGTACTTC
j_gene: TRBJ2-7
v_gene: TRBV6-2/TRBV6-3
d_gene: .
abundance: many

CDR3aa: CASSPWDRITNYGYTF
CDR3nt: TGTGCCAGCAGCCCCTGGGACAGAATAACTAACTATGGCTACACCTTC
j_gene: TRBJ1-2
v_gene: TRBV3-1
d_gene: TRBD1
abundance: many

CDR3aa: CASSPPGGGSQETQYF
CDR3nt: TGTGCCAGCAGCCCACCAGGTGGCGGGAGCCAAGAGACCCAGTACTTC
j_gene: TRBJ2-5
v_gene: TRBV7-4
d_gene: TRBD2
abundance: few

CDR3aa: CASSPLGFAGSSYNEQFF
CDR3nt: TGTGCCAGCAGCCCCCTTGGTTTCGCGGGAAGCTCCTACAATGAGCAGTTCTTC
j_gene: TRBJ2-1
v_gene: TRBV5-6
d_gene: .
abundance: many

CDR3aa: CASSPGLAGTAIGLEQYF
CDR3nt: TGTGCCAGCAGTCCAGGACTAGCGGGTACCGCAATTGGTCTAGAGCAGTACTTC
j_gene: TRBJ2-7
v_gene: TRBV27
d_gene: TRBD2
abundance: many

CDR3aa: CASSSGTANEKLFF
CDR3nt: TGTGCCAGCAGCTCCGGGACAGCTAATGAAAAACTGTTTTTT
j_gene: TRBJ1-4
v_gene: TRBV3-1
d_gene: TRBD1
abundance: many

CDR3aa: CASSQGVSSGQTQYF
CDR3nt: TGTGCCAGCAGCCAAGGGGTCTCAAGCGGACAGACCCAGTACTTC
j_gene: TRBJ2-5
v_gene: TRBV3-1
d_gene: .
abundance: many

CDR3aa: CASSVEVRITDTQYF
CDR3nt: TGTGCCAGCAGCGTAGAGGTCCGAATCACAGATACGCAGTATTTT
j_gene: TRBJ2-3
v_gene: TRBV9
d_gene: .
abundance: .